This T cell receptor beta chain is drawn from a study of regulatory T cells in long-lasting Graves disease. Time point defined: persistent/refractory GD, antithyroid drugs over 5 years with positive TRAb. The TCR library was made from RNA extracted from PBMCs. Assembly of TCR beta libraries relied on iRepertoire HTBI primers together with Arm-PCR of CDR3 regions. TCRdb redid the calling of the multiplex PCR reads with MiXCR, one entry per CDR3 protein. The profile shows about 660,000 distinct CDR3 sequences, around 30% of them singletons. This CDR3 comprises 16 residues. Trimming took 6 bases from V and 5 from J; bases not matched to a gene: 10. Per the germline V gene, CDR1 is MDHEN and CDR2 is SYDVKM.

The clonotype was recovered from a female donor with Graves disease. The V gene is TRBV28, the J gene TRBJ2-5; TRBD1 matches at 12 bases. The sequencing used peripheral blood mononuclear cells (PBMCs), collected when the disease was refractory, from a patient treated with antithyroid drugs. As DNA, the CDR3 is TGTGCCAGCAGAGGGCCGGGACAGGGGGCATGGGAGACCCAGTACTTC. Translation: CASRGPGQGAWETQYF.